This passage covers 10 T cell receptor beta chains from one sample sequenced in a study of T cell responses to AZD1222 COVID-19 vaccine. Produced via immunoSEQ multiplex PCR; TCRdb's table is partial and in-frame only. The sample holds fewer than 140,000 clones, 90% seen once. Sequenced material: peripheral blood, taken 28 days after the second AZD1222 dose. The origin of the receptors is an adult who received the AZD1222 COVID-19 vaccine.

The genes are TRBV11-1 and TRBJ2-5; D is perhaps TRBD1 (5 bases). Germline assignment: CDR1 SGHAT and CDR2 FQDESV (reference sequence). V gave up 5 bases and J gave up 3 bases, with 10 bases separating them. The CDR3 contains 13 residues. The CDR3 here is CASSPGPEETQYF. The CDR3 DNA follows: TGTGCCAGCAGCCCAGGGCCAGAAGAGACCCAGTACTTC.

V is TRBV7-6 and J is TRBJ2-1; perhaps TRBD2 as D (7 bases). Germline-derived CDR1 and CDR2 are SGHVS and FNYEAQ. The V gene lost 3 bases and the J gene lost 6 bases, with 12 bases spanning the gap. The CDR3 contains 14 residues. CDR3 protein: CASSFGQRGNEQFF. CDR3 nucleotide sequence: TGTGCCAGCAGCTTCGGACAGCGGGGCAATGAGCAGTTCTTC.

The chain couples TRBV27 to TRBJ2-2; 7 bases agree with TRBD2. There are 14 residues in the CDR3. Per germline, CDR1 MNHEY and CDR2 SMNVEV (reference sequence). The junction had 1 base not matched to a gene; V was cut back by 1 base and J by 5 bases. The CDR3 DNA sequence: TGTGCCAGCAGTTTATTGGGGGGGACCGGGGAGCTGTTTTTT. This sequence encodes CASSLLGGTGELFF.

J is TRBJ1-3 and V is TRBV11-3; D unresolved. Germline-derived CDR1 and CDR2 are SGHNT and YENEEA. This CDR3 contains 15 residues. V lost 5 bases and J lost 4, with 15 bases in between. The CDR3 nucleotides are TGTGCCAGCAGCGCTGGGAGCTCGGGAGGAAACACCATATATTTT. Translated: CASSAGSSGGNTIYF.

The chain has TRBV7-2 and TRBJ1-3, with TRBD1 matching over 11 bases. The V gene end was trimmed by 3 bases and the J gene end by 7 bases; junction bases not matched to a gene: 8. The CDR3 consists of 16 residues. Germline V gene sequence: CDR1 SGHTA, CDR2 FQGNSA. The CDR3 sequence: CASSLGQGGMGNTIYF. The CDR3 DNA follows: TGTGCCAGCAGCTTGGGACAGGGGGGCATGGGGAACACCATATATTTT.

The J gene is TRBJ1-1, the V gene TRBV6-5, with D possibly TRBD1 on 5 matching bases. This CDR3 comprises 13 residues. The V gene lost 6 bases and the J gene lost 4 bases, with 12 bases spanning the gap. CDR1 and CDR2 (germline): MNHEY, SVGAGI. The CDR3 DNA reads as TGTGCCAGCAGAAATTTTGGGGGCACTGAAGCTTTCTTT. Translating it yields CASRNFGGTEAFF.

The CDR3: CASSRDRGGETQYF. The CDR3 bases are TGTGCCAGCAGCCGGGACAGGGGAGGCGAGACCCAGTACTTC. This chain links TRBV14 with TRBJ2-5; TRBD1 matches at 10 bases. Germline V gene lookup returns CDR1 SGHDN and CDR2 FVKESK. The CDR3 has 14 residues. J lost 5 bases, V lost 4 bases, and 4 bases had no gene match.

The chain joins TRBV6-5 to TRBJ2-7; TRBD1 might be the D (5 bases). The CDR3 covers 12 residues. Germline assignment: CDR1 MNHEY and CDR2 SVGAGI. V gave up 6 bases and J gave up 2 bases, with 8 bases separating them. This CDR3 reads CASRGAPYEQYF. In DNA, the CDR3 is TGTGCCAGCAGAGGGGCGCCCTACGAGCAGTACTTC.

The chain links TRBV5-1 to TRBJ2-1; the match to TRBD2 covers 10 bases. The CDR3 is made up of 16 amino acids. Germline-derived CDR1 and CDR2 are SGHRS and YFSETQ. Trimming at V came to 0 bases and at J to 6 bases, leaving 6 bases not matched to a gene. CDR3: CASSLGFSGGPNEQFF. The CDR3 bases are TGCGCCAGCAGCTTGGGATTTAGCGGGGGGCCCAATGAGCAGTTCTTC.

This sequence joins TRBV4-1 and TRBJ1-2; a possible D gene is TRBD1 (5 bases). Looked up from germline, CDR1 is MGHRA and CDR2 is YSYEKL. The CDR3 runs 14 residues. V lost 4 bases, J lost 3 bases, and 12 bases lay in between. The CDR3 spells CASSPGAGYYGYTF. In DNA, the CDR3 is TGCGCCAGCAGCCCCGGGGCGGGGTACTATGGCTACACCTTC.